What follows are 3 T cell receptor beta chains derived from one specimen sequenced in a study of breast tumors, draining lymph nodes, adjacent tissues. TCRdb ran MiXCR on the multiplex PCR reads and lists one entry per CDR3 protein. The sample records 120,000 or so distinct CDR3 sequences, approximately 20% being singletons. The lymph nodes were axillary draining lymph nodes from breast cancer patients. The sample taken for sequencing was axillary lymph node tissue. These receptors all come from a female donor with breast cancer. Some clones in this sample may be carry-over from other donors' samples.

This clonotype was detected ten times or more. The V gene is TRBV19, the J gene TRBJ2-1, with 9 bases identical to TRBD2. This CDR3 is 14 amino acids long. CDR1 and CDR2 (germline): LNHDA, SQIVND (reference sequence). Trimming took 7 bases from V and 4 from J; bases not matched to a gene: 5. The CDR3 spells CASTPLAGYNEQFF. For the CDR3, the DNA is TGTGCCAGTACCCCACTAGCGGGTTACAATGAGCAGTTCTTC.

This clonotype was recorded many times. V and J are TRBV4-2 and TRBJ2-5; 10 bases are shared with TRBD2. This CDR3 is built from 17 residues. The germline V gene encodes CDR1 LGHNA and CDR2 YNFKEQ. The J segment lost 4 bases and the V segment lost 5 bases, leaving 13 bases of the junction unmatched. As DNA, the CDR3 is TGTGCCAGCAGCACTACGAGGGCTAGCGGGAGCCCAGAGACCCAGTACTTC. Translation gives CASSTTRASGSPETQYF.

This clonotype was counted ten times or more. The J gene is TRBJ2-4, the V gene TRBV10-3; D not resolved. Germline V gives CDR1 ENHRY, CDR2 SYGVKD. V gave up 0 bases and J gave up 8 bases, with 5 bases separating them. CDR3 size: 12 residues. The DNA for the CDR3 is TGTGCCATCAGTGAGTCTGTGGACATTCAGTACTTC. Translating it yields CAISESVDIQYF.